A single sample gave rise to the 28 T cell receptor beta chains below, sequenced in a study of Graves' ophthalmopathy and Graves' hyperthyroidism. The study amplified TCR beta CDR3 regions using RNA transcripts. Following a first-round RT-PCR that used HTBI primers, a second-round multiplex PCR was carried out. TCRdb re-analysed the multiplex PCR reads in MiXCR, keeping a single row per CDR3 protein. The table lists hundreds of thousands of distinct CDR3 sequences, 22% of them singletons. The sample taken for sequencing was peripheral blood. The receptor set was obtained from a woman in her late teens or twenties with stable Graves' hyperthyroidism. Some clones in this sample may be carry-over from other donors' samples.

This clonotype was detected only a few times. A read error may explain this, as a much larger clone is one base away. V and J are TRBV12-3 or TRBV12-4 and TRBJ1-1, with TRBD1 matching 8 bases. This CDR3 region has 14 residues. CDR3 region: CASRKRQGITESFF. In DNA, the CDR3 is TGTGCCAGCAGAAAGAGACAGGGGATCACTGAATCTTTCTTT.

The genes are TRBV5-1 and TRBJ2-5; D uncertain. CDR3 size: 14 residues. Trimming took off 0 bases at V and 2 bases at J, with 8 bases between the two ends. The germline V gene has CDR1 SGHRS and CDR2 YFSETQ. CDR3 loop: CASSLDSQQETQYF. CDR3 bases: TGCGCCAGCAGCTTGGACAGCCAGCAAGAGACCCAGTACTTC. The full variable domain, completed using reference TRBV5-1 and TRBJ2-5, is KAGVTQTPRYLIKTRGQQVTLSCSPISGHRSVSWYQQTPGQGLQFLFEYFSETQRNKGNFPGRFSGRQFSNSRSEMNVSTLELGDSALYLCASSLDSQQETQYFGPGTRLLVL.

This clonotype was observed at least ten times. CDR3 protein: CASSSLTGSNYEQYF. CDR3 coding DNA: TGTGCCAGCAGCTCCCTGACAGGGTCTAACTACGAGCAGTACTTC. This chain joins TRBV11-2 and TRBJ2-7, with 7 bases fitting TRBD1. J was trimmed by 3 bases and V by 4 bases; bases with no gene match: 9. CDR3 size: 15 residues. Germline CDR1 SGHAT, CDR2 FQNNGV.

The chain has TRBV18 and TRBJ1-3, with unresolved D. This CDR3 has 15 amino acids. Germline V gene sequence: CDR1 KGHSH, CDR2 LQKENI. Trimming cost V 6 bases and J 0 bases, with 12 bases left between them. CDR3 bases: TGTGCCAGCTCGGCCAACTTCTACTCTGGAAACACCATATATTTT. Protein: CASSANFYSGNTIYF.

This clonotype appeared many times. The genes are TRBV12-3 or TRBV12-4 and TRBJ1-2; D is perhaps TRBD1 (5 bases). CDR3 length: 13 residues. With 8 bases removed from V and 3 bases from J, the gap between germline ends came to 13 bases. In DNA form, the CDR3 reads TGTGCCAGCGGTCCCAGGGAGGACTATGGCTACACCTTC. This gives the protein CASGPREDYGYTF.

This clonotype came up many times. This sequence joins TRBV10-3 and TRBJ1-6; D gene ambiguous. The length of the CDR3 is 15 residues. Trimming left V 10 bases short and J 6 bases short, with 19 bases between. The V gene's germline CDR1 is ENHRY and CDR2 SYGVKD. The CDR3 region has the DNA TGTGCCACTAATACGGACTCTCCCCTTAATTCACCCCTCCACTTT. Its translation: CATNTDSPLNSPLHF.

This clonotype has ten or more counts. J is TRBJ2-7 and V is TRBV6-5; 7 bases agree with TRBD1. The junction had 8 bases not matched to a gene; V was cut back by 7 bases and J by 2 bases. Germline V gene sequence: CDR1 MNHEY, CDR2 SVGAGI. The CDR3 extends over 14 amino acids. CDR3 nucleotides: TGTGCCAGCACTAAACGACAGGGCGCCTACGAGCAGTACTTC. Translation gives CASTKRQGAYEQYF.

This clonotype was seen many times. The chain employs TRBV27 and TRBJ2-2; D is unresolved. Germline V gives CDR1 MNHEY, CDR2 SMNVEV (reference sequence). The CDR3 runs to 14 residues. Trimming removed 5 bases at V and 8 bases at J, with 15 bases between. In DNA form, the CDR3 reads TGTGCCAGCAGTCCCCAGATAGGCCAGGGGGAGCTGTTTTTT. This translates into CASSPQIGQGELFF.

The rearrangement links TRBV4-3 to TRBJ2-2; 8 bases align to TRBD1. V trimming: 4 bases; J trimming: 4 bases; junction bases outside the gene matches: 8. The CDR3 is 16 residues long. CDR1 is LGHNA and CDR2 is YSLEER in the germline V gene. As DNA, the CDR3 is TGCGCCAGCAGCCGCGGACAGGGAACTCCCACCGGGGAGCTGTTTTTT. Encoded protein: CASSRGQGTPTGELFF.

This clonotype was seen ten or more times. The chain employs TRBV10-3 and TRBJ1-2; TRBD1 agrees at 7 bases. The length of the CDR3 is 15 residues. V was clipped by 4 bases and J by 0 bases; unmatched bases: 5. Germline loops: CDR1 ENHRY, CDR2 SYGVKD. CDR3 bases: TGTGCCATCAGTGTCGGGACAGCAGCTAACTATGGCTACACCTTC. It encodes CAISVGTAANYGYTF.

This clonotype was seen repeatedly, ten times or more. This chain connects TRBV2 to TRBJ2-3; unclear D gene. V lost 2 bases and J 5 bases, leaving 14 bases between the germline ends. CDR3 length equals 15 residues. CDR1 is SNHLY and CDR2 is FYNNEI in the germline V gene. CDR3 nucleotides: TGTGCCAGCAGTGAATCGGGCAGCACGGTAGATACGCAGTATTTT. Protein product: CASSESGSTVDTQYF.

The chain couples TRBV28 to TRBJ2-7; possibly TRBD1 for D (6 bases). V gave up 10 bases and J gave up 3 bases, with 13 bases separating them. There are 12 residues in the CDR3. The V gene's germline CDR1 is MDHEN and CDR2 SYDVKM. In nucleotides, the CDR3 is TGTGCCACACAGGGTGAGGTCTACGAGCAGTACTTC. The encoded protein is CATQGEVYEQYF.

This clonotype was observed many times. One end of the junction does not line up with germline, which may come from a read error. The chain links TRBV10-3 to TRBJ1-1, with D possibly being TRBD1 (6 bases). The germline V gene encodes CDR1 ENHRY and CDR2 SYGVKD. The CDR3 has 13 residues. The CDR3 DNA is TGTGCCAGCAGTGAGGGGGGCTTTGGTGAAGCTTTCTTT. This translates into CASSEGGFGEAFF.

The sample holds many counts of this clonotype. This chain links TRBV11-2 with TRBJ2-7; 8 positions agree with TRBD2. Per germline, CDR1 SGHAT and CDR2 FQNNGV. The CDR3 runs 14 residues. Unmatched junction bases numbered 2, after V lost 3 bases and J lost 1 base. The CDR3 reads CASSFGTSSYEQYF. The CDR3 DNA follows: TGTGCCAGCAGCTTCGGGACTAGTTCCTACGAGCAGTACTTC.

This clonotype was counted once. The chain links TRBV25-1 to TRBJ2-5; D is perhaps TRBD2 (6 bases). Germline V gene lookup returns CDR1 MGHDK and CDR2 SYGVNS. The CDR3 loop spans 13 amino acids. V lost 6 bases and J 3 bases, leaving 11 bases between the germline ends. CDR3 residues: CASRSSGEETQYF. The CDR3 bases are TGTGCCAGCAGAAGCTCGGGGGAAGAGACCCAGTACTTC.

This clonotype was seen ten or more times. V usage is TRBV6-1 and J usage is TRBJ1-2; D remains ambiguous. The V end lost 5 bases, the J end lost 6 bases, and 4 bases lay between the germline ends. Germline V gives CDR1 MNHNS, CDR2 SASEGT. The CDR3 totals 10 residues. The CDR3 loop is CASSMNGYTF. The CDR3 nucleotides read TGTGCCAGCAGTATGAATGGCTACACCTTC.

This clonotype was detected only a few times. CDR3 protein: CASSPPNPGQGQTEAFF. DNA for the CDR3: TGTGCCAGCTCACCACCGAATCCCGGACAGGGACAGACTGAAGCTTTCTTT. This chain connects TRBV18 to TRBJ1-1; 8 positions agree with TRBD1. The germline CDR1 and CDR2 sequences are KGHSH and LQKENI. The CDR3 contains 17 residues. With 0 bases clipped from V and 5 bases from J, the junction kept 11 bases outside the gene matches.

This clonotype was seen only a few times. The V call is TRBV7-9, the J call TRBJ1-6; no reliable D call. Germline assignment: CDR1 SEHNR and CDR2 FQNEAQ (reference sequence). The CDR3 consists of 12 residues. Trimming removed 0 bases from V and 12 bases from J, with 6 bases in between. The CDR3: CASSLASIPLHF. The CDR3 DNA follows: TGTGCCAGCAGCTTAGCATCTATACCCCTCCACTTT.

Many counts were recorded for this clonotype. The chain has TRBV25-1 and TRBJ1-1; possibly TRBD1 for D (6 bases). V dropped 2 bases and J dropped 0 bases, with 10 bases sitting between them. CDR3 length equals 15 residues. Germline CDR1 MGHDK, CDR2 SYGVNS. CDR3 nucleotide sequence: TGTGCCAGCAGTGAAGTAGGACAGATGAACACTGAAGCTTTCTTT. It codes for CASSEVGQMNTEAFF. The full variable domain, rest sourced from reference TRBV25-1 and TRBJ1-1, is EADIYQTPRYLVIGTGKKITLECSQTMGHDKMYWYQQDPGMELHLIHYSYGVNSTEKGDLSSESTVSRIRTEHFPLTLESARPSHTSQYLCASSEVGQMNTEAFFGQGTRLTVV.

This chain links TRBV24-1 with TRBJ1-2; D ambiguous. The CDR3 totals 13 residues. CDR1 is KGHDR and CDR2 is SFDVKD in the germline V gene. Trimming shortened V by 2 bases and J by 6 bases, and 9 bases separated the two germline ends. The CDR3 reads CATSDSPRDGYTF. The DNA for the CDR3 is TGTGCCACCAGTGATTCGCCGAGGGATGGCTACACCTTC.

The chain carries TRBV5-1 and TRBJ2-5, with 7 bases fitting TRBD2. Germline V gene sequence: CDR1 SGHRS, CDR2 YFSETQ. V gave up 0 bases and J gave up 5 bases; unmatched junction bases: 4. The CDR3 extends over 14 amino acids. CDR3: CASSLAVGGETQYF. CDR3 DNA sequence: TGCGCCAGCAGCTTGGCAGTGGGAGGGGAGACCCAGTACTTC. Filled out from reference TRBV5-1 and TRBJ2-5, the complete variable domain reads KAGVTQTPRYLIKTRGQQVTLSCSPISGHRSVSWYQQTPGQGLQFLFEYFSETQRNKGNFPGRFSGRQFSNSRSEMNVSTLELGDSALYLCASSLAVGGETQYFGPGTRLLVL.

This clonotype appeared many times. This rearrangement joins TRBV30 to TRBJ1-1; D is uncertain. The V end was cut by 0 bases, the J end by 0 bases, with 5 bases between. CDR3 size: 13 residues. Germline CDR1 is GTSNPN and CDR2 is SVGIG (reference sequence). The CDR3 nucleotides read TGTGCCTGGAGTGTGTGGATGAACACTGAAGCTTTCTTT. Its translation: CAWSVWMNTEAFF.

The chain recombines TRBV6-1 with TRBJ1-3; possible D gene TRBD1, 5 bases. CDR1 and CDR2 from the germline V gene are MNHNS and SASEGT. V was pared by 6 bases and J by 6 bases, with 15 bases between. The CDR3 extends over 14 amino acids. The CDR3 nucleotides are TGTGCCAGCAGGATCACCGGGACGTTAAACACCATATATTTT. Translation: CASRITGTLNTIYF.

This clonotype was observed at least ten times. The rearrangement links TRBV10-3 to TRBJ2-2; 11 bases map to TRBD2. CDR3 length equals 16 residues. Trimming at V came to 7 bases and at J to 4 bases, leaving 8 bases not matched to a gene. Germline values: CDR1 ENHRY, CDR2 SYGVKD. The CDR3 region has the DNA TGTGCCATCACCCCACGACTAGCGGGACCCACCGGGGAGCTGTTTTTT. Encoded protein: CAITPRLAGPTGELFF.

This clonotype was seen ten or more times. The genes are TRBV6-1 and TRBJ1-2; no definite D call. Germline V gene lookup returns CDR1 MNHNS and CDR2 SASEGT. This CDR3 has 13 amino acids. Trimming took 5 bases from V and 6 from J, leaving 13 bases between them. CDR3 nucleotides: TGTGCCAGCAGTCGGACCTACCTAGATGGCTACACCTTC. Translating it yields CASSRTYLDGYTF.

This clonotype was seen repeatedly, ten times or more. This chain uses TRBV7-9 with TRBJ1-1, with D unresolved. V lost 5 bases and J lost 7, with 8 bases in between. The CDR3 runs to 11 residues. The V gene's germline CDR1 is SEHNR and CDR2 FQNEAQ (reference sequence). The CDR3 loop reads CASSQRYEAFF. DNA for the CDR3: TGTGCCAGCAGCCAACGTTATGAAGCTTTCTTT.

This clonotype has a count of ten or more. The chain has TRBV19 and TRBJ2-7; possible D gene TRBD2, 5 bases. V dropped 8 bases and J dropped 2 bases, with 13 bases sitting between them. CDR3 length: 13 amino acids. Germline values: CDR1 LNHDA, CDR2 SQIVND (reference sequence). Written as DNA, the CDR3 is TGTGCCAGTTCCCTCCGGGAAGCCTACGAGCAGTACTTC. As protein: CASSLREAYEQYF.

This clonotype appeared many times. CDR3 in amino acids: CSGDDPRRFSGNTIYF. The CDR3 DNA is TGCAGCGGGGACGATCCGAGACGGTTCTCTGGAAACACCATATATTTT. The V and J genes are TRBV29-1 and TRBJ1-3; tentative D call: TRBD1 (5 bases). With 7 bases removed from V and 0 bases from J, the gap between germline ends came to 19 bases. The CDR3 has 16 amino acids. The germline gives CDR1 SQVTM, CDR2 ANQGSEA.